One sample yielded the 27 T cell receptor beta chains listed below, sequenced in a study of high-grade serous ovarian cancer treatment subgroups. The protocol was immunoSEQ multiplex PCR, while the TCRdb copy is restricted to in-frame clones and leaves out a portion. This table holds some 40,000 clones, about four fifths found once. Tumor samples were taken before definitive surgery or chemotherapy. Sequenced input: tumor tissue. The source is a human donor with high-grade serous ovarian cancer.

DNA for the CDR3: TGTGCCAGCACCCCGGGACTAGCGGGAATGGGTGAGCAGTTCTTC. Translation gives CASTPGLAGMGEQFF. The chain has TRBV7-2 and TRBJ2-1, with TRBD2 matching 13 bases. The length of the CDR3 is 15 residues. Germline trimming cut 7 bases from V and 9 bases from J; bases unmatched to any gene: 9. The germline gives CDR1 SGHTA, CDR2 FQGNSA.

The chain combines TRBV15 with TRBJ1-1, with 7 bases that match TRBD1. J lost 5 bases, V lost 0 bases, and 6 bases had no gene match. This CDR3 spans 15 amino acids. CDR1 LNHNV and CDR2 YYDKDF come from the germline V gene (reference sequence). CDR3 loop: CATSRDKGAGTEAFF. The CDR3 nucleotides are TGTGCCACCAGCAGAGATAAGGGGGCAGGAACTGAAGCTTTCTTT.

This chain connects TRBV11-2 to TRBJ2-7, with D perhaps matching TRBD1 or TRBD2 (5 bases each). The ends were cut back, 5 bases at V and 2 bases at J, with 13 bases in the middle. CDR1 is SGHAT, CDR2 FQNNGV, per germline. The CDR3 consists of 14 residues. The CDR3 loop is CASSRDDYAYEQYF. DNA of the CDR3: TGTGCCAGCAGCCGGGACGACTACGCCTACGAGCAGTACTTC.

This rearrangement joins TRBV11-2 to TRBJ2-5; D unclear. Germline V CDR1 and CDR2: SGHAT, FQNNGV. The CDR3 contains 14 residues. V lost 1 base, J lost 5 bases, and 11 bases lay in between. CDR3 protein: CASSLGLVEETQYF. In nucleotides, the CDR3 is TGTGCCAGCAGCTTAGGCCTAGTTGAGGAGACCCAGTACTTC.

In DNA, the CDR3 is TGTGCCGGGGGTCTGGACTACAATGAGCAGTTCTTC. This gives the protein CAGGLDYNEQFF. J is TRBJ2-1 and V is TRBV2; the D gene could be TRBD1 or TRBD2 (5 bases each). The germline CDR1 and CDR2 sequences are SNHLY and FYNNEI. The ends were cut back, 11 bases at V and 3 bases at J, with 11 bases in the middle. The CDR3 is 12 amino acids.

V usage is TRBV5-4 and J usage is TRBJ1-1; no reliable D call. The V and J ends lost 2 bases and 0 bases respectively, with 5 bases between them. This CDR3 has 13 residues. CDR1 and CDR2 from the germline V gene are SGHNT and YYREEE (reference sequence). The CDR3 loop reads CASSFPLNTEAFF. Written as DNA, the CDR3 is TGTGCCAGCAGCTTCCCGTTGAACACTGAAGCTTTCTTT.

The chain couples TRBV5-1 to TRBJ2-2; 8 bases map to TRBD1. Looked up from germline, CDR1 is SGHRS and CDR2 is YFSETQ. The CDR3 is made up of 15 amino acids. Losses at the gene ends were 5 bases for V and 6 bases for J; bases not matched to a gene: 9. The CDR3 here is CASSPGQGRAGELFF. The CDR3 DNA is TGCGCCAGCAGTCCCGGACAGGGTAGGGCCGGGGAGCTGTTTTTT.

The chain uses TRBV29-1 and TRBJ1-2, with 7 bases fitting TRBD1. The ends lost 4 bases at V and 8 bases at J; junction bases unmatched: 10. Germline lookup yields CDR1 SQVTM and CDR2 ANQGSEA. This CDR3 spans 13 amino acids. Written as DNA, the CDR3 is TGCAGCGTTGCAACACAGGGGATTTCCGGCTACACCTTC. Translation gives CSVATQGISGYTF. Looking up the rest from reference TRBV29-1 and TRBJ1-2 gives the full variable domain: SAVISQKPSRDICQRGTSLTIQCQVDSQVTMMFWYRQQPGQSLTLIATANQGSEATYESGFVIDKFPISRPNLTFSTLTVSNMSPEDSSIYLCSVATQGISGYTFGSGTRLTVV.

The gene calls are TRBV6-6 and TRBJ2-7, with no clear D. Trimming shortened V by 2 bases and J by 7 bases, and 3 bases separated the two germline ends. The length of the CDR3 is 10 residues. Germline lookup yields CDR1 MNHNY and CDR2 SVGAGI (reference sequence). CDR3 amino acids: CASSYKEQYF. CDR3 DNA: TGTGCCAGCAGTTACAAAGAGCAGTACTTC.

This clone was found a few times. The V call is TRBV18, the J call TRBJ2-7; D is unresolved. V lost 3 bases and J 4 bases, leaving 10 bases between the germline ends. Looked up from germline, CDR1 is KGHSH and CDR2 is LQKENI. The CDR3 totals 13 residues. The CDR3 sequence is CASSPSSRYEQYF. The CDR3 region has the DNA TGTGCCAGCTCACCGTCCTCTAGATACGAGCAGTACTTC.

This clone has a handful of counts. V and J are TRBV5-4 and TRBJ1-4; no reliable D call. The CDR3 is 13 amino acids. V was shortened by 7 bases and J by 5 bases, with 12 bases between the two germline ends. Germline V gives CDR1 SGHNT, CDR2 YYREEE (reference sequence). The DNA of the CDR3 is TGTGCCAGCTCCGGACCCAGAAATGAAAAACTGTTTTTT. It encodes CASSGPRNEKLFF.

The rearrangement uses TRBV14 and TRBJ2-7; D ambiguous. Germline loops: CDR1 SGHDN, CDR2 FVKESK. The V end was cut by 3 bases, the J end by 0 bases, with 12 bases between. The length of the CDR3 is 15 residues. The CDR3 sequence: CASSQTRILSYEQYF. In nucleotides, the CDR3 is TGTGCCAGCAGCCAGACGCGTATACTCTCCTACGAGCAGTACTTC.

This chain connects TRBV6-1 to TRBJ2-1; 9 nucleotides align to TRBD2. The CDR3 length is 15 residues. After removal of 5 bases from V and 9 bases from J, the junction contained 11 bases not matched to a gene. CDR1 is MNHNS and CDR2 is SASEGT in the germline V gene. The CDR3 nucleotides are TGTGCCAGCAGTCTAGCCGGGACTAGCAACAGTGAGCAGTTCTTC. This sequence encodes CASSLAGTSNSEQFF.

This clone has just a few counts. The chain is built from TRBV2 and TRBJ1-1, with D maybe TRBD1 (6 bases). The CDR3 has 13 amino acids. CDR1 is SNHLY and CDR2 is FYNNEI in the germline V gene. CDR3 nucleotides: TGTGCTCTAGGCGGGGGCTTGGGCACTGAAGCTTTCTTT. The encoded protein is CALGGGLGTEAFF.

The CDR3 nucleotides read TGTGCCAGCAGCGTAGAGAACAGCGGAAACACCATATATTTT. It is translated as CASSVENSGNTIYF. This sequence joins TRBV9 and TRBJ1-3; D is ambiguous. V was cut by 0 bases and J by 4 bases, with 8 bases left in between. Germline V gene data show CDR1 as SGDLS and CDR2 as YYNGEE. The CDR3 loop spans 14 amino acids. The whole variable domain, filled in from reference TRBV9 and TRBJ1-3, reads DSGVTQTPKHLITATGQRVTLRCSPRSGDLSVYWYQQSLDQGLQFLIQYYNGEERAKGNILERFSAQQFPDLHSELNLSSLELGDSALYFCASSVENSGNTIYFGEGSWLTVV.

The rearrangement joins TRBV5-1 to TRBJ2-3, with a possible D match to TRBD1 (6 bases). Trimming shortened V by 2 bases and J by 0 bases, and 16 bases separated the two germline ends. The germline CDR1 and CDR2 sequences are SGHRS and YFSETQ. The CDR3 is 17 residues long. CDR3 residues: CASSLPPQGSSTDTQYF. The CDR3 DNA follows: TGCGCCAGCAGCTTACCCCCTCAGGGGTCTAGCACAGATACGCAGTATTTT.

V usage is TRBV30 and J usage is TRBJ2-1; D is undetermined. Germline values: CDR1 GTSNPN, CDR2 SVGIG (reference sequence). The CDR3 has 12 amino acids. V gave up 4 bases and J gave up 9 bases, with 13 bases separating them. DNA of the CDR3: TGTGCCTGGAATGGCCCGCAGCGTGAGCAGTTCTTC. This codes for CAWNGPQREQFF.

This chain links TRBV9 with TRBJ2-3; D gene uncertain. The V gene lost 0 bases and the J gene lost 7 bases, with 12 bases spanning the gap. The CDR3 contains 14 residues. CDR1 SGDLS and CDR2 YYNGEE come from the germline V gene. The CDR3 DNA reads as TGTGCCAGCAGCGTAGGGTTTGGCCATAATACGCAGTATTTT. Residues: CASSVGFGHNTQYF.

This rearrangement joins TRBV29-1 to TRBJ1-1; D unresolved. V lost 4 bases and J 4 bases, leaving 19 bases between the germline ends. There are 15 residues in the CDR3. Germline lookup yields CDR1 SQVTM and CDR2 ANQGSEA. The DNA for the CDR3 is TGCAGCGTTGGCCCTCCGAGCCTCCGTGGCACTGAAGCTTTCTTT. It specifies CSVGPPSLRGTEAFF.

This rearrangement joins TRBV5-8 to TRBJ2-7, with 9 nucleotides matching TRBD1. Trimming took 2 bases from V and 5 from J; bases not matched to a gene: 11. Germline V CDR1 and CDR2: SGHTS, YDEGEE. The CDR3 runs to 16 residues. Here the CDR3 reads CASSFRLDRGAHEQYF. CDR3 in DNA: TGTGCCAGCAGCTTTAGGCTGGACAGGGGAGCCCACGAGCAGTACTTC.

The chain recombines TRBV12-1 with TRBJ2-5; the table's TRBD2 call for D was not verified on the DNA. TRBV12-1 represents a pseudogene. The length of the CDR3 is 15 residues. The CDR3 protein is CASSPSLLAKETQYF. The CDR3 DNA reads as TGTGCCAGCAGCCCCAGTTTACTAGCGAAAGAGACCCAGTACTTC.

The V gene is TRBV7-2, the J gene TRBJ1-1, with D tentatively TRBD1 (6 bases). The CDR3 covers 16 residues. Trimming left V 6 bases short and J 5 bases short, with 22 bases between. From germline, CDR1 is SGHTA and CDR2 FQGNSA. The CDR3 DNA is TGTGCCAGCAGTTTGGTCGGTTCAAGGGGGAATACTGAAGCTTTCTTT. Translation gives CASSLVGSRGNTEAFF.

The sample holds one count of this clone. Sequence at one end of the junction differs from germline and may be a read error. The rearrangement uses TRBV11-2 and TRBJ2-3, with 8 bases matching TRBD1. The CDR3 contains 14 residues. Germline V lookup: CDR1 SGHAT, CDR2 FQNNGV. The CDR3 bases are TGCGCCAGCAGCCAGGACAGGGCAGGAGATACGCAGTATTTT. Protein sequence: CASSQDRAGDTQYF.

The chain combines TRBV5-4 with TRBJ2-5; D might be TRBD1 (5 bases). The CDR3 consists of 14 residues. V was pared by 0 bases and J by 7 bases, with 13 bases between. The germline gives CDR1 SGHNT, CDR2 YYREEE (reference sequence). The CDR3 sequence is CASSLEGSFRTQYF. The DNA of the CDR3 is TGTGCCAGCAGCTTGGAGGGGTCTTTTAGGACCCAGTACTTC.

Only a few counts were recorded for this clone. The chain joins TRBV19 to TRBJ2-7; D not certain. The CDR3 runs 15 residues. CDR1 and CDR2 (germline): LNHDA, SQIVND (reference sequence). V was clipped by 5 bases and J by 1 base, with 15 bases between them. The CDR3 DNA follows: TGTGCCAGTAGTCCCCAAGGACGCCGTTCCTACGAGCAGTACTTC. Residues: CASSPQGRRSYEQYF.

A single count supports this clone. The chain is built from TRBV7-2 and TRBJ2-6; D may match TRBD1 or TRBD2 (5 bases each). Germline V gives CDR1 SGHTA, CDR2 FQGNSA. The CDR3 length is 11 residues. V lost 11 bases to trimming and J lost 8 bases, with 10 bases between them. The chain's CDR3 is CASRDPNVLTF. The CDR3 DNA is TGTGCCTCCAGGGACCCCAACGTCCTGACTTTC.

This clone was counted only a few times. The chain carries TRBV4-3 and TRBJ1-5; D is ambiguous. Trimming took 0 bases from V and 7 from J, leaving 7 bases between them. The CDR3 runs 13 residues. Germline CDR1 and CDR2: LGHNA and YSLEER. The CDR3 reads CASSQDEGQPQHF. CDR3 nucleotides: TGCGCCAGCAGCCAAGATGAGGGACAGCCCCAGCATTTT.